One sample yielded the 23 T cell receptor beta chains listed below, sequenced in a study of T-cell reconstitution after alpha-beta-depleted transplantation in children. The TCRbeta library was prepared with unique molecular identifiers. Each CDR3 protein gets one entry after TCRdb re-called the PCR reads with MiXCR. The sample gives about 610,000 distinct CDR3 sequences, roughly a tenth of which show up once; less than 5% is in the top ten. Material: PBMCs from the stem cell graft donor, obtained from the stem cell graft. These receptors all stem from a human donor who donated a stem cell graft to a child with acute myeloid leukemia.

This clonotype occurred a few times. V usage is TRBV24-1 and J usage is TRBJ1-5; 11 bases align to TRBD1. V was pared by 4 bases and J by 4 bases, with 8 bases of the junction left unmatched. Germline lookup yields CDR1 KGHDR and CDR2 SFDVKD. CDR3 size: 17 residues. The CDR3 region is CATSDHGQGAQNQPQHF. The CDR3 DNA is TGTGCCACCAGTGACCACGGACAGGGGGCACAAAATCAGCCCCAGCATTTT.

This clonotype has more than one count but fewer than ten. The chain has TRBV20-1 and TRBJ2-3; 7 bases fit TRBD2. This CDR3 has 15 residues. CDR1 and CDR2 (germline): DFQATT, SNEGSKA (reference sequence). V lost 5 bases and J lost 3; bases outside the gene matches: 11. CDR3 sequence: CSARDWSGITDTQYF. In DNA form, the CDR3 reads TGCAGTGCTCGTGACTGGAGCGGGATAACAGATACGCAGTATTTT.

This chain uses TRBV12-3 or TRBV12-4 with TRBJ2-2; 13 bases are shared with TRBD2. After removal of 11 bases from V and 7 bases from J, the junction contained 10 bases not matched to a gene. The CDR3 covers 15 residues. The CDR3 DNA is TGTGCCTGGGGACTAGCGGGGTTTCTAAACGGGGAGCTGTTTTTT. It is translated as CAWGLAGFLNGELFF.

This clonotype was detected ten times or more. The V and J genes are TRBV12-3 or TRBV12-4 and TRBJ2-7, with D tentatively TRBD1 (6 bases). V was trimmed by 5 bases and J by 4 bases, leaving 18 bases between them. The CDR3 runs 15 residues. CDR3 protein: CASSAGQLISYEQYF. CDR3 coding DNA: TGTGCCAGCAGTGCCGGACAGCTAATCTCTTACGAGCAGTACTTC.

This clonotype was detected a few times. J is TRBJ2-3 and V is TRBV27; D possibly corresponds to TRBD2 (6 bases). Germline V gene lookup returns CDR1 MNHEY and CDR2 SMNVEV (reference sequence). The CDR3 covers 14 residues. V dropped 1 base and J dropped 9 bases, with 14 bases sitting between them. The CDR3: CASSLFETSLTQYF. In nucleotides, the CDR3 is TGTGCCAGCAGTTTATTCGAGACTAGTCTGACGCAGTATTTT.

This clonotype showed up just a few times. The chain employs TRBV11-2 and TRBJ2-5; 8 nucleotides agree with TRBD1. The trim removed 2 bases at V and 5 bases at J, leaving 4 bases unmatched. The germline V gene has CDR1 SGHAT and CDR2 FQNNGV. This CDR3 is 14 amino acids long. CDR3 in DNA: TGTGCCAGCAGCTTATTCAGGACAGGGGAGACCCAGTACTTC. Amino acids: CASSLFRTGETQYF.

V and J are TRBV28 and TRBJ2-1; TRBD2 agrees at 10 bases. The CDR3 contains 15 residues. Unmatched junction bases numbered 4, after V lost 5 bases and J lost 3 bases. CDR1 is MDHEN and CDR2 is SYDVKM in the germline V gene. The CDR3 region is CASSRASGSYNEQFF. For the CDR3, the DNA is TGTGCCAGCAGTAGAGCTAGCGGGAGCTACAATGAGCAGTTCTTC.

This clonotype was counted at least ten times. The DNA for the CDR3 is TGTGCCATCACCCCGGGACAGGGGAACACTGAAGCTTTCTTT. It codes for CAITPGQGNTEAFF. The V call is TRBV10-3, the J call TRBJ1-1; 9 nucleotides line up with TRBD1. J was trimmed by 1 base and V by 7 bases; bases with no gene match: 4. Germline loops: CDR1 ENHRY, CDR2 SYGVKD. This CDR3 spans 14 amino acids.

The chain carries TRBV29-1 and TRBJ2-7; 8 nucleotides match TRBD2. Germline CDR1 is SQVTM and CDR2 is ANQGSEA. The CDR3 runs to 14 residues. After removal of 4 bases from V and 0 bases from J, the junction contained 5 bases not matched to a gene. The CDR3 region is CSVALLADSYEQYF. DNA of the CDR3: TGCAGCGTTGCCCTACTAGCGGACTCCTACGAGCAGTACTTC.

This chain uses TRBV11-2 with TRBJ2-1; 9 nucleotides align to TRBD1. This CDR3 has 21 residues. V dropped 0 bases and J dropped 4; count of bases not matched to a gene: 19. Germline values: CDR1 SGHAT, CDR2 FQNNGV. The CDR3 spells CASSLDRGTGHYVALYNEQFF. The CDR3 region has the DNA TGTGCCAGCAGCTTAGATCGGGGGACAGGGCACTATGTGGCCTTGTACAATGAGCAGTTCTTC.

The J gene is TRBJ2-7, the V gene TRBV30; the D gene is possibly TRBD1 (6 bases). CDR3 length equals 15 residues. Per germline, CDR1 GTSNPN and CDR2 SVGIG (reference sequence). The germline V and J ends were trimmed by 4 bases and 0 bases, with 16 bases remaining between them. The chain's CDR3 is CAWTRTELSSYEQYF. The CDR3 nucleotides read TGTGCCTGGACCCGGACAGAATTGAGCTCCTACGAGCAGTACTTC.

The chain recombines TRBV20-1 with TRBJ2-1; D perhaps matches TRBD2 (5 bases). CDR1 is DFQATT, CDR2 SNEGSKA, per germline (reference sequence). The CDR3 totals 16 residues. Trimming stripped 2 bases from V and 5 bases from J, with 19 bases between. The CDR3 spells CSARPVRGPQNNEQFF. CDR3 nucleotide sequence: TGCAGTGCTAGACCTGTTAGAGGGCCCCAAAACAATGAGCAGTTCTTC.

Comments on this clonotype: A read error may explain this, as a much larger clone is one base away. CDR3 amino acids: CASRQRADTQYF. CDR3 coding DNA: TGTGCCAGCAGGCAGAGGGCAGATACGCAGTATTTT. The rearrangement joins TRBV6-5 to TRBJ2-3; maybe TRBD2 (5 bases). Germline-derived CDR1 and CDR2 are MNHEY and SVGAGI. This CDR3 has 12 amino acids. With 6 bases removed from V and 4 bases from J, the gap between germline ends came to 8 bases.

The CDR3 loop is CSSPAAQPQETQYF. The CDR3 nucleotides read TGCAGTTCCCCGGCGGCACAACCCCAAGAGACCCAGTACTTC. V and J are TRBV20-1 and TRBJ2-5, with D uncertain. The CDR3 extends over 14 amino acids. Germline V gene sequence: CDR1 DFQATT, CDR2 SNEGSKA (reference sequence). The V end lost 8 bases, the J end lost 1 base, and 17 bases lay between the germline ends.

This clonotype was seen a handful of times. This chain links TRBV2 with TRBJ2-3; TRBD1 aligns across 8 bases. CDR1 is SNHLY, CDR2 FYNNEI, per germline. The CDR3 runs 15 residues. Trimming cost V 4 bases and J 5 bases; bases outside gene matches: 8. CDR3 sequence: CASSGTGKSVDTQYF. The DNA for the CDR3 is TGTGCCAGCAGTGGGACAGGGAAATCGGTAGATACGCAGTATTTT. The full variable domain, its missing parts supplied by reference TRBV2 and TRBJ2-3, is EPEVTQTPSHQVTQMGQEVILRCVPISNHLYFYWYRQILGQKVEFLVSFYNNEISEKSEIFDDQFSVERPDGSNFTLKIRSTKLEDSAMYFCASSGTGKSVDTQYFGPGTRLTVL.

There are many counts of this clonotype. CDR3: CASSASRRNTEAFF. Written as DNA, the CDR3 is TGTGCCAGCAGCGCATCGAGGAGGAACACTGAAGCTTTCTTT. The chain has TRBV4-2 and TRBJ1-1; D is undetermined. Germline-derived CDR1 and CDR2 are LGHNA and YNFKEQ. The CDR3 totals 14 residues. V was trimmed by 5 bases and J by 1 base, leaving 11 bases between them.

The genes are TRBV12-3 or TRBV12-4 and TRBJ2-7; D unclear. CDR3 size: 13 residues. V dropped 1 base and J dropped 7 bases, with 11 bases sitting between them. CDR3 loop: CASSLGPPVEQYF. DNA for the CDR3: TGTGCCAGCAGTTTAGGCCCTCCGGTAGAGCAGTACTTC.

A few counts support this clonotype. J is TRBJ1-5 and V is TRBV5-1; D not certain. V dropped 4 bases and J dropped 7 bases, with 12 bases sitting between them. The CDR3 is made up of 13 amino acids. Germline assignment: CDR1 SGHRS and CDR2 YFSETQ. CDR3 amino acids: CASSDGVGQPQHF. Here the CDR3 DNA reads TGCGCCAGCAGCGACGGAGTAGGGCAGCCCCAGCATTTT. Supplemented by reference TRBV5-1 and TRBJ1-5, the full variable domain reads KAGVTQTPRYLIKTRGQQVTLSCSPISGHRSVSWYQQTPGQGLQFLFEYFSETQRNKGNFPGRFSGRQFSNSRSEMNVSTLELGDSALYLCASSDGVGQPQHFGDGTRLSIL.

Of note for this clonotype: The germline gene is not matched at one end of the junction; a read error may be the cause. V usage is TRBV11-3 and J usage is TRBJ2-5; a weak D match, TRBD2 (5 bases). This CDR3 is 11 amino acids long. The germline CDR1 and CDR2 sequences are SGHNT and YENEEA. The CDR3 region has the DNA TGTGCCAGCAGCTTGGAGGAGACCCGGTACTTC. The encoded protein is CASSLEETRYF.

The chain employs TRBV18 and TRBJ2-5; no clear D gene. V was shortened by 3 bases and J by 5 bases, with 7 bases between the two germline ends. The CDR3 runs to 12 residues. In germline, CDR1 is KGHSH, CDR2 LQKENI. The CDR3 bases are TGTGCCAGCTCACCGAACCCTGAGACCCAGTACTTC. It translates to CASSPNPETQYF.

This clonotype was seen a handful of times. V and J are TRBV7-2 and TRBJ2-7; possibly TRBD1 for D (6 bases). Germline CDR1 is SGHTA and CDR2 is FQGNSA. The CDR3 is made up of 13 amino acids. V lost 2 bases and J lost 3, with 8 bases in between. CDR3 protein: CASSLPGVYEQYF. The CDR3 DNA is TGTGCCAGCAGCTTACCAGGGGTCTACGAGCAGTACTTC.

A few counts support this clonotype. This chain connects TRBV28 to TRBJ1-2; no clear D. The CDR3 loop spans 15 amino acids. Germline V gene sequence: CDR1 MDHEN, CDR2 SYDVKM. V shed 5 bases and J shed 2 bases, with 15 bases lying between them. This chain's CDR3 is CASSPSMTANYGYTF. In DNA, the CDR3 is TGTGCCAGCAGTCCATCTATGACGGCCAACTATGGCTACACCTTC.

The CDR3 protein is CAWSVRSTSNQPQHF. CDR3 sequence (DNA): TGTGCCTGGAGTGTTCGCAGTACCAGCAATCAGCCCCAGCATTTT. The chain employs TRBV30 and TRBJ1-5; the D is unclear. V lost 0 bases to trimming and J lost 1 base, with 10 bases between them. The germline V gene encodes CDR1 GTSNPN and CDR2 SVGIG (reference sequence). This CDR3 comprises 15 residues.